This entry lists 18 T cell receptor beta chains sequenced from one sample in a study of blood T cell repertoires in COVID-19. Some clones are missing from TCRdb's copy, which holds only in-frame ones; the method was immunoSEQ multiplex PCR. The sample gives more than 95,000 clones, around four fifths of which show up once; around 12% is in the top ten. Sequenced: peripheral blood. Receptors were obtained from a human donor in a cohort sampled during active COVID-19.

This chain links TRBV20-1 with TRBJ2-3, with 12 bases matching TRBD2. The CDR3 totals 16 residues. J gave up 4 bases and V 3 bases, and 8 bases lay outside the gene matches. Germline assignment: CDR1 DFQATT and CDR2 SNEGSKA (reference sequence). CDR3 DNA sequence: TGCAGTGCTAGTGCCGCTAGCGGGGGGGCGGCAGATACGCAGTATTTT. It translates to CSASAASGGAADTQYF.

The chain is built from TRBV19 and TRBJ1-4; no reliable D call. The CDR3 sequence is 15 residues long. Germline V CDR1 and CDR2: LNHDA, SQIVND (reference sequence). Trimming shortened V by 7 bases and J by 7 bases, and 19 bases separated the two germline ends. The CDR3 spells CASTKAVLKLEKLFF. In DNA, the CDR3 is TGTGCCAGTACCAAAGCGGTACTGAAGCTTGAAAAACTGTTTTTT.

The chain employs TRBV21-1 and TRBJ2-3; the table assigns TRBD2, which was not confirmed against the DNA. TRBV21-1 is assigned pseudogene status. The CDR3 loop spans 17 amino acids. CDR3 DNA: TGTGCGGCAGGGTTAGCGGGCCCTGGAATTGGGTCAGATACGCAGTATTTT. Its translation: CAAGLAGPGIGSDTQYF.

J is TRBJ1-3 and V is TRBV5-1; weak D call: TRBD1 (6 bases). The CDR3 runs 17 residues. Trimming removed 2 bases at V and 1 base at J, with 16 bases between. CDR1 is SGHRS and CDR2 is YFSETQ in the germline V gene. CDR3 sequence reads: CASSLQTGSKSGNTIYF. The DNA for the CDR3 is TGCGCCAGCAGCTTACAAACAGGGAGCAAATCTGGAAACACCATATATTTT. Full variable domain (rest looked up from reference TRBV5-1 and TRBJ1-3): KAGVTQTPRYLIKTRGQQVTLSCSPISGHRSVSWYQQTPGQGLQFLFEYFSETQRNKGNFPGRFSGRQFSNSRSEMNVSTLELGDSALYLCASSLQTGSKSGNTIYFGEGSWLTVV.

V is TRBV5-1 and J is TRBJ1-1; 7 nucleotides align to TRBD1. This CDR3 contains 16 residues. J gave up 3 bases and V 0 bases, and 8 bases lay outside the gene matches. The V gene's germline CDR1 is SGHRS and CDR2 YFSETQ. The CDR3 protein is CASSLAEGARDTEAFF. The CDR3 region has the DNA TGCGCCAGCAGCTTGGCCGAGGGGGCGAGGGACACTGAAGCTTTCTTT. Based on the CDR3 plus reference TRBV5-1 and TRBJ1-1, the full variable domain is KAGVTQTPRYLIKTRGQQVTLSCSPISGHRSVSWYQQTPGQGLQFLFEYFSETQRNKGNFPGRFSGRQFSNSRSEMNVSTLELGDSALYLCASSLAEGARDTEAFFGQGTRLTVV.

By sample fraction, this clone is medium-sized (0.01 to 0.1%). The rearrangement joins TRBV5-4 to TRBJ2-7; the match to TRBD1 covers 7 bases. Germline CDR1 SGHNT, CDR2 YYREEE (reference sequence). The length of the CDR3 is 14 residues. With 6 bases clipped from V and 3 bases from J, the junction kept 9 bases outside the gene matches. The CDR3 DNA reads as TGTGCCAGCACCCCGGCTGCAGGGGGCTACGAGCAGTACTTC. As protein: CASTPAAGGYEQYF.

V gene TRBV7-9 combines with J gene TRBJ1-4; 8 bases fit TRBD1. The germline CDR1 and CDR2 sequences are SEHNR and FQNEAQ (reference sequence). The CDR3 is 14 residues long. V lost 2 bases, J lost 8 bases, and 4 bases stayed unmatched. Written as DNA, the CDR3 is TGTGCCAGCAGCTTACGTCAGGGGGCCGAAAAACTGTTTTTT. It encodes CASSLRQGAEKLFF.

The chain carries TRBV27 and TRBJ1-6, with D perhaps TRBD1 (5 bases). CDR1 MNHEY and CDR2 SMNVEV come from the germline V gene (reference sequence). The CDR3 runs to 16 residues. V lost 6 bases to trimming and J lost 4 bases, with 16 bases between them. CDR3 DNA sequence: TGTGCCAGCAGCTCCGGGGGGACCCTTTATAATTCACCCCTCCACTTT. Protein sequence: CASSSGGTLYNSPLHF.

This chain connects TRBV15 to TRBJ1-5; possible D gene TRBD1, 5 bases. This CDR3 spans 17 amino acids. V lost 1 base and J lost 4, with 17 bases in between. CDR1 and CDR2 (germline): LNHNV, YYDKDF (reference sequence). This CDR3 reads CATSRGGGAAKNQPQHF. CDR3 coding DNA: TGTGCCACCAGCAGAGGGGGAGGGGCAGCCAAAAATCAGCCCCAGCATTTT.

The chain carries TRBV5-5 and TRBJ2-5, with 7 bases lining up with TRBD2. Losses at the gene ends were 2 bases for V and 2 bases for J; bases not matched to a gene: 0. The germline gives CDR1 SGHKS, CDR2 YYEKEE (reference sequence). CDR3 size: 13 residues. CDR3 nucleotide sequence: TGTGCCAGCAGCTTCGGGAGGCAAGAGACCCAGTACTTC. Protein: CASSFGRQETQYF.

This clone showed up just a few times. Other nucleotide sequences from this sample produce the same CDR3. This chain links TRBV9 with TRBJ1-2; 7 positions agree with TRBD1. V lost 1 base and J lost 8; bases outside the gene matches: 5. The CDR3 runs 13 residues. Germline V lookup: CDR1 SGDLS, CDR2 YYNGEE. This CDR3 is CASSVTGEGGYTF. Here the CDR3 DNA reads TGTGCCAGCAGCGTAACAGGGGAAGGGGGCTACACCTTC.

This clone was seen a single time. The chain combines TRBV6-5 with TRBJ1-1, with TRBD1 as a possible D gene (5 bases). Germline CDR1 and CDR2: MNHEY and SVGAGI. There are 14 residues in the CDR3. The V gene lost 7 bases and the J gene lost 0 bases, with 12 bases spanning the gap. CDR3 nucleotides: TGTGCCAGCATCAGACAGTTTTTGAACACTGAAGCTTTCTTT. It yields the protein CASIRQFLNTEAFF.

This clone appeared a single time. The chain has TRBV29-1 and TRBJ1-2, with TRBD1 as a possible D gene (6 bases). The V end lost 8 bases, the J end lost 3 bases, and 19 bases lay between the germline ends. The CDR3 runs 14 residues. Germline V gene sequence: CDR1 SQVTM, CDR2 ANQGSEA. The CDR3 nucleotides read TGCAGCATTTTTGGGGGCATGAGTCACTATGGCTACACCTTC. This codes for CSIFGGMSHYGYTF.

The chain is built from TRBV6-1 and TRBJ1-6; 8 bases agree with TRBD1. The germline CDR1 and CDR2 sequences are MNHNS and SASEGT. The CDR3 consists of 14 residues. V lost 6 bases and J lost 10; bases outside the gene matches: 8. The chain's CDR3 is CASSPGTGGSPLHF. The CDR3 DNA reads as TGTGCCAGCAGCCCCGGGACAGGTGGCTCACCCCTCCACTTT.

This clone has a handful of counts. The chain has TRBV7-9 and TRBJ1-1; D is ambiguous. The V gene's germline CDR1 is SEHNR and CDR2 FQNEAQ (reference sequence). Trimming shortened V by 5 bases and J by 4 bases, and 14 bases separated the two germline ends. The CDR3 runs 14 residues. Here the CDR3 reads CASSPTGEGTEAFF. CDR3 nucleotide sequence: TGTGCCAGCAGCCCTACGGGCGAGGGCACTGAAGCTTTCTTT.

The chain employs TRBV27 and TRBJ1-4; 8 bases match TRBD1. Germline lookup yields CDR1 MNHEY and CDR2 SMNVEV (reference sequence). CDR3 length: 14 residues. The junction had 5 bases not matched to a gene; V was cut back by 4 bases and J by 7 bases. This chain's CDR3 is CASSYRGRSEKLFF. DNA for the CDR3: TGTGCCAGCAGTTACAGGGGGAGGAGTGAAAAACTGTTTTTT.

The chain is built from TRBV6-5 and TRBJ2-4; 7 nucleotides match TRBD2. J lost 16 bases, V lost 0 bases, and 12 bases had no gene match. Germline V lookup: CDR1 MNHEY, CDR2 SVGAGI. This CDR3 has 14 residues. CDR3 amino acids: CASSYSTLGGETYF. CDR3 DNA sequence: TGTGCCAGCAGTTACTCGACCCTTGGGGGGGAGACTTACTTC.

The V gene is TRBV7-8, the J gene TRBJ2-7, with a weak D call TRBD1 (6 bases). The CDR3 runs to 14 residues. Germline lookup yields CDR1 SGHVS and CDR2 FQNEAQ. Deletions cut 5 bases from V and 2 bases from J, with 13 bases between. The CDR3 is CASSPTGSPYEQYF. DNA for the CDR3: TGTGCCAGCAGCCCCACAGGGTCGCCCTACGAGCAGTACTTC.